This T cell receptor beta chain was profiled in a study of T cell repertoires in cytomegalovirus infection. Study-level background: CMV epitopes that were recently identified and HLA-C-restricted were used alongside well-studied HLA-B-restricted ones. Indicated by public TCR beta signatures were CMV infection and matching HLA type.

In its sample, this clonotype was seen a few times. What it binds is not known. In TCRdb, the reads were re-called with MiXCR into one record per CDR3 protein. The profile shows 100,000 to 150,000 distinct CDR3 sequences, over 30% of them singletons. There are 13 residues in the CDR3. V was trimmed by 6 bases and J by 5 bases, leaving 16 bases between them. CDR1 and CDR2 from the germline V gene are DFQATT and SNEGSKA (reference sequence). This specimen was CD8+ T cells from cultured PBMCs, taken from culture after CMV antigen stimulation. The clonotype comes from a human donor in good health (CMV status not recorded). Some clones in this sample may be carry-over from other donors' samples. The V and J genes are TRBV20-1 and TRBJ1-1; D unresolved. In nucleotides, the CDR3 is TGCAGTGCGTTGAGACCCCAACAGACTGAAGCTTTCTTT. It encodes CSALRPQQTEAFF.